The 30 T cell receptor beta chains in this list originate from one sample, sequenced in a study of T cell responses to AZD1222 COVID-19 vaccine (dated by TCRdb to the early 2020s). The library was generated by the immunoSEQ multiplex PCR assay. The source is immuneACCESS, and TCRdb retained only in-frame sequences with V and J called. Part of the clones is not carried over; for the studies checked, unresolved V genes explain less than half of this, and the remainder is unexplained. The sample yields roughly 150,000 clones; approximately 90% were counted once. Less than 2% of the sample goes to the ten largest clones. Interpreted using the paper, the time point label stands for: baseline before first vaccination. The sample consisted of peripheral blood, taken on day 0 of AZD1222 vaccination. The receptor set was obtained from an adult in good health.

The rearrangement joins TRBV14 to TRBJ2-3; D call uncertain. This CDR3 is built from 16 residues. Per germline, CDR1 SGHDN and CDR2 FVKESK. V was shortened by 2 bases and J by 0 bases, with 12 bases between the two germline ends. Here the CDR3 reads CASSQSILTSTDTQYF. In DNA, the CDR3 is TGTGCCAGCAGCCAATCTATACTTACCAGCACAGATACGCAGTATTTT.

V usage is TRBV3-1 (or the pseudogene TRBV3-2) and J usage is TRBJ2-1; 9 bases match TRBD2. Germline V gene sequence: CDR1 LGHDT, CDR2 YNNKEL (reference sequence). The CDR3 covers 14 residues. The J segment lost 8 bases and the V segment lost 10 bases, leaving 12 bases of the junction unmatched. The DNA of the CDR3 is TGTGCCAACTCTCGACTAGCGGCTAGGGATGAGCAGTTCTTC. It specifies CANSRLAARDEQFF.

The CDR3, as DNA: TGTGCCTGGAGTAAAGGAAGCTCCTACGAGCAGTACTTC. Translated, it gives CAWSKGSSYEQYF. The chain links TRBV30 to TRBJ2-7; D is ambiguous. Germline lookup yields CDR1 GTSNPN and CDR2 SVGIG (reference sequence). Trimming removed 2 bases at V and 0 bases at J, with 8 bases between. This CDR3 is built from 13 residues.

The table lists this clone with a count of one. V and J are TRBV3-1 (or the pseudogene TRBV3-2) and TRBJ2-4, with D hard to call. Trimming removed 5 bases at V and 3 bases at J, with 14 bases between. CDR1 is LGHDT, CDR2 YNNKEL, per germline (reference sequence). This CDR3 spans 15 amino acids. CDR3 sequence: CASSSTRVDKNIQYF. As DNA, the CDR3 is TGTGCCAGCAGCTCGACCCGGGTGGACAAAAACATTCAGTACTTC.

A few counts support this clone. The genes are TRBV7-9 and TRBJ2-1; D gene unclear. V lost 5 bases, J lost 1 base, and 6 bases lay in between. Germline V gives CDR1 SEHNR, CDR2 FQNEAQ (reference sequence). This CDR3 comprises 13 residues. CDR3 in amino acids: CASSPRSYNEQFF. CDR3 bases: TGTGCCAGCAGCCCGAGGTCCTACAATGAGCAGTTCTTC.

The chain links TRBV28 to TRBJ2-1; 10 bases agree with TRBD1. Germline CDR1 and CDR2: MDHEN and SYDVKM. V was clipped by 4 bases and J by 9 bases; unmatched bases: 12. The CDR3 loop spans 16 amino acids. The CDR3 loop reads CASSWPVGQGRSEQFF. In DNA, the CDR3 is TGTGCCAGCAGTTGGCCCGTGGGACAGGGGAGGAGTGAGCAGTTCTTC.

The gene calls are TRBV4-3 and TRBJ1-2, with D unresolved. Germline assignment: CDR1 LGHNA and CDR2 YSLEER. The CDR3 runs 15 residues. V lost 0 bases and J 1 base, leaving 9 bases between the germline ends. The CDR3 bases are TGCGCCAGCAGCCAAGATGACGGCTTTAACTATGGCTACACCTTC. Encoded protein: CASSQDDGFNYGYTF.

The J gene is TRBJ2-7, the V gene TRBV19; D may be TRBD2 (5 bases). V shed 3 bases and J shed 4 bases, with 13 bases lying between them. Germline V gene data show CDR1 as LNHDA and CDR2 as SQIVND (reference sequence). The CDR3 runs 14 residues. The CDR3 DNA is TGTGCCAGTAGTATGCGGGCTACCCTTTACGAGCAGTACTTC. Residues: CASSMRATLYEQYF.

This sequence joins TRBV7-8 and TRBJ2-2, with D hard to call. Trimming cost V 1 base and J 7 bases, with 10 bases left between them. This CDR3 region has 14 residues. Germline V gene lookup returns CDR1 SGHVS and CDR2 FQNEAQ. The CDR3 spells CASSLVRAVGELFF. Written as DNA, the CDR3 is TGTGCCAGCAGCTTAGTTCGGGCGGTCGGGGAGCTGTTTTTT.

This clone appeared a single time. The chain couples TRBV5-1 to TRBJ2-7, with D possibly being TRBD1 (6 bases). CDR3 length: 15 residues. Trimming removed 2 bases from V and 2 bases from J, with 14 bases in between. Looked up from germline, CDR1 is SGHRS and CDR2 is YFSETQ. The CDR3 is CASSFGNRATYEQYF. CDR3 DNA: TGCGCCAGCAGCTTTGGCAACAGGGCCACCTACGAGCAGTACTTC.

The CDR3 nucleotides read TGTGCCAGCAGTTTCGGGCCACCGAGAGAGGTATACTATGGCTACACCTTC. Protein sequence: CASSFGPPREVYYGYTF. The chain joins TRBV27 to TRBJ1-2; D is undetermined. Germline CDR1 is MNHEY and CDR2 is SMNVEV (reference sequence). The V and J ends lost 3 bases and 3 bases respectively, with 20 bases between them. CDR3 length equals 17 residues.

V is TRBV12-3 or TRBV12-4 and J is TRBJ1-5, with D hard to call. V lost 6 bases, J lost 3 bases, and 9 bases lay in between. The CDR3 totals 13 residues. The chain's CDR3 is CASRPSNNQPQHF. In DNA form, the CDR3 reads TGTGCCAGCAGACCCAGTAACAATCAGCCCCAGCATTTT.

This sequence joins TRBV29-1 and TRBJ2-5, with TRBD2 as a possible D gene (6 bases). The CDR3 is 13 residues long. Germline assignment: CDR1 SQVTM and CDR2 ANQGSEA. Deletions cut 0 bases from V and 7 bases from J, with 12 bases between. The CDR3 loop reads CSVEEGGLVTQYF. For the CDR3, the DNA is TGCAGCGTTGAAGAAGGAGGGTTAGTGACCCAGTACTTC.

The chain employs TRBV2 and TRBJ2-7; TRBD2 aligns across 8 bases. The CDR3 totals 14 residues. Trimming cost V 4 bases and J 3 bases; bases outside gene matches: 5. The germline V gene encodes CDR1 SNHLY and CDR2 FYNNEI. In DNA, the CDR3 is TGTGCCAGCAGTGGTCTAGCGGGCAACTACGAGCAGTACTTC. As protein: CASSGLAGNYEQYF.

J is TRBJ2-7 and V is TRBV23-1; 7 bases line up with TRBD1. TRBV23-1 is annotated as an ORF whose role is uncertain. V shed 3 bases and J 6 bases; nucleotides not matched to a gene: 11. This CDR3 is built from 15 residues. The CDR3 nucleotides are TGCGCCAGCAGTCATCTCCGACAGGGCCCAAGCGAGCAGTACTTC. Amino acids: CASSHLRQGPSEQYF.

A single count supports this clone. This chain connects TRBV7-8 to TRBJ2-3, with TRBD1 matching 8 bases. The V gene's germline CDR1 is SGHVS and CDR2 FQNEAQ. CDR3 length equals 14 residues. Losses at the gene ends were 5 bases for V and 6 bases for J; bases not matched to a gene: 7. CDR3 bases: TGTGCCAGCAGCACGGGACAGGCCCCGGATACGCAGTATTTT. Translated, it gives CASSTGQAPDTQYF.

The CDR3 DNA follows: TGTGCCAGCAGCCCAAGACAGAGCAGAATAATGAACACTGAAGCTTTCTTT. It is translated as CASSPRQSRIMNTEAFF. The chain uses TRBV7-6 and TRBJ1-1; D possibly corresponds to TRBD1 (5 bases). V lost 5 bases to trimming and J lost 0 bases, with 19 bases between them. CDR1 is SGHVS and CDR2 is FNYEAQ in the germline V gene. This CDR3 is 17 amino acids long.

The chain carries TRBV28 and TRBJ2-4; D is perhaps TRBD2 (5 bases). V was clipped by 2 bases and J by 0 bases, with 5 bases between them. CDR3 size: 14 residues. From germline, CDR1 is MDHEN and CDR2 SYDVKM. The CDR3 sequence is CASSLLAAKNIQYF. The CDR3 DNA reads TGTGCCAGCAGTTTACTAGCAGCCAAAAACATTCAGTACTTC.

DNA for the CDR3: TGTGCCAGCAGTTCCCTAAGAGCGACCTATCAAGAGACCCAGTACTTC. As protein: CASSSLRATYQETQYF. The chain combines TRBV6-2 or TRBV6-3 with TRBJ2-5; D uncertain. The V and J ends lost 4 bases and 2 bases respectively, with 17 bases between them. The CDR3 has 16 residues. Per the germline V gene, CDR1 is MNHEY and CDR2 is SVGEGT.

CDR3 DNA sequence: TGTGCCAGCAGCCCACAGGGGCGAGTGTACACCATATATTTT. It encodes CASSPQGRVYTIYF. The genes are TRBV3-1 (or the pseudogene TRBV3-2) and TRBJ1-3; 7 bases map to TRBD1. The V segment lost 4 bases and the J segment 8 bases; nucleotides outside the gene matches: 8. Germline assignment: CDR1 LGHDT and CDR2 YNNKEL (reference sequence). The CDR3 sequence is 14 residues long.

This clone was picked up a small number of times. The chain has TRBV5-5 and TRBJ1-5; the match to TRBD1 covers 9 bases. The CDR3 is 15 amino acids. Trimming removed 4 bases from V and 1 base from J; junction bases left unmatched: 3. Germline CDR1 is SGHKS and CDR2 is YYEKEE (reference sequence). CDR3 sequence: CASSLGTGSNQPQHF. In DNA form, the CDR3 reads TGTGCCAGCAGCCTAGGGACAGGGAGCAATCAGCCCCAGCATTTT.

V is TRBV15 and J is TRBJ1-1; 7 bases are a match to TRBD1. J lost 1 base, V lost 2 bases, and 4 bases had no gene match. Germline V CDR1 and CDR2: LNHNV, YYDKDF (reference sequence). The length of the CDR3 is 15 residues. CDR3 coding DNA: TGTGCCACCAGCAGACTTAGACAGGGGAACACTGAAGCTTTCTTT. This translates into CATSRLRQGNTEAFF.

The genes are TRBV7-6 and TRBJ2-1; perhaps TRBD1 as D (8 bases). V was trimmed by 5 bases and J by 6 bases, leaving 14 bases between them. Germline lookup yields CDR1 SGHVS and CDR2 FNYEAQ. This CDR3 has 14 amino acids. The CDR3 spells CASSATGGGNEQFF. The CDR3 DNA is TGTGCCAGCAGCGCCACAGGGGGGGGCAATGAGCAGTTCTTC.

V gene TRBV7-9 combines with J gene TRBJ1-1, with D unclear. Germline CDR1 and CDR2: SEHNR and FQNEAQ (reference sequence). Trimming removed 2 bases from V and 10 bases from J, with 14 bases in between. CDR3 size: 13 residues. CDR3: CASSLMTGSGAFF. CDR3 sequence (DNA): TGTGCCAGCAGCTTAATGACGGGGTCAGGAGCTTTCTTT.

CDR3 in amino acids: CASSYSSVAKNIQYF. CDR3 sequence (DNA): TGTGCCAGCAGTTACTCATCGGTTGCCAAAAACATTCAGTACTTC. V gene TRBV6-5 combines with J gene TRBJ2-4, with D unresolved. Germline V gene lookup returns CDR1 MNHEY and CDR2 SVGAGI. CDR3 size: 15 residues. V gave up 0 bases and J gave up 1 base, with 7 bases separating them.

The rearrangement joins TRBV18 to TRBJ1-4; 7 nucleotides agree with TRBD1. V was pared by 1 base and J by 0 bases, with 2 bases of the junction left unmatched. From germline, CDR1 is KGHSH and CDR2 LQKENI. The CDR3 has 16 residues. The CDR3 DNA follows: TGTGCCAGCTCACCACTAACAGGGGCAACTAATGAAAAACTGTTTTTT. It encodes CASSPLTGATNEKLFF.

The DNA for the CDR3 is TGTGCCAGCATGGCCGCAGGGGGCGGAAATTCACCCCTCCACTTT. Its translation: CASMAAGGGNSPLHF. The gene calls are TRBV3-1 (or the pseudogene TRBV3-2) and TRBJ1-6, with 8 nucleotides matching TRBD1. Looked up from germline, CDR1 is LGHDT and CDR2 is YNNKEL (reference sequence). There are 15 residues in the CDR3. V lost 7 bases to trimming and J lost 7 bases; unmatched junction nucleotides: 9.

The chain combines TRBV7-9 with TRBJ1-4; 7 bases match TRBD1. The V segment lost 3 bases and the J segment 7 bases; nucleotides outside the gene matches: 5. The CDR3 consists of 14 residues. Looked up from germline, CDR1 is SEHNR and CDR2 is FQNEAQ (reference sequence). DNA for the CDR3: TGTGCCAGCAGCTTCGGACAGGCGGTTGAAAAACTGTTTTTT. It translates to CASSFGQAVEKLFF.

This chain connects TRBV6-2 or TRBV6-3 to TRBJ1-1; D is uncertain. V was shortened by 0 bases and J by 4 bases, with 9 bases between the two germline ends. Germline V gene data show CDR1 as MNHEY and CDR2 as SVGEGT. There are 14 residues in the CDR3. In DNA, the CDR3 is TGTGCCAGCAGTTACTCCTCTAGGGCCACTGAAGCTTTCTTT. Translation gives CASSYSSRATEAFF.

The table lists this clone with a few counts. The gene calls are TRBV7-8 and TRBJ2-5; 8 nucleotides agree with TRBD2. The CDR3 sequence is 15 residues long. Per germline, CDR1 SGHVS and CDR2 FQNEAQ. V was pared by 0 bases and J by 6 bases, with 6 bases of the junction left unmatched. CDR3 sequence: CASSLATGGPQTQYF. CDR3 DNA sequence: TGTGCCAGCAGCTTAGCGACGGGAGGGCCGCAGACCCAGTACTTC.